The next 27 T cell receptor beta chains were all read from a single sample in a study of cytomegalovirus exposure and HLA in healthy donors. The PCR ran on 60 Vbeta and 13 Jbeta primers. Assay: immunoSEQ multiplex PCR; the TCRdb copy retains only in-frame clones and omits some. The sample gives about 150,000 clones, approximately 78% of which show up once; just over 3% is in the top ten. The material sequenced was PBMCs. All receptors come from a woman aged 40-49 years in good health and CMV-seronegative.

The rearrangement uses TRBV6-1 and TRBJ1-1; 8 bases align to TRBD1. Unmatched junction bases numbered 7, after V lost 6 bases and J lost 1 base. In germline, CDR1 is MNHNS, CDR2 SASEGT. This CDR3 contains 15 residues. The CDR3 coding sequence is TGTGCCAGCAGACGGACGGGGACAGGGAACACTGAAGCTTTCTTT. Encoded protein: CASRRTGTGNTEAFF.

Note on this clone: Distinct nucleotide sequences in the sample also encode this CDR3. This chain connects TRBV9 to TRBJ2-3, with 10 bases lining up with TRBD2. The trim removed 3 bases at V and 6 bases at J, leaving 13 bases unmatched. This CDR3 is built from 17 residues. The germline gives CDR1 SGDLS, CDR2 YYNGEE. This CDR3 reads CASSGPLIAGGGDTQYF. The CDR3 DNA reads as TGTGCCAGCAGCGGACCCCTTATAGCGGGGGGAGGGGATACGCAGTATTTT.

In its sample, this clone was seen once. This chain connects TRBV11-3 to TRBJ2-1, with 11 bases lining up with TRBD2. The CDR3 covers 17 residues. With 5 bases clipped from V and 0 bases from J, the junction kept 6 bases outside the gene matches. Germline values: CDR1 SGHNT, CDR2 YENEEA. The CDR3 nucleotides read TGTGCCAGCAGCCAAACTAGCGGGGGCCTCTCCTACAATGAGCAGTTCTTC. This encodes CASSQTSGGLSYNEQFF.

V is TRBV5-4 and J is TRBJ2-7; TRBD2 matches at 9 bases. The trim removed 2 bases at V and 2 bases at J, leaving 5 bases unmatched. Germline V gene sequence: CDR1 SGHNT, CDR2 YYREEE (reference sequence). The CDR3 has 15 amino acids. The CDR3 nucleotides are TGTGCCAGCAGCTTAGCAGCGGGGGGACCCTACGAGCAGTACTTC. Translation gives CASSLAAGGPYEQYF.

The chain has TRBV27 and TRBJ1-6, with D possibly matching TRBD1 (6 bases). Trimming shortened V by 2 bases and J by 4 bases, and 12 bases separated the two germline ends. This CDR3 is 16 amino acids long. From germline, CDR1 is MNHEY and CDR2 SMNVEV (reference sequence). For the CDR3, the DNA is TGTGCCAGCAGTTTAGGGGGCCGTCAATATAATTCACCCCTCCACTTT. Its translation is CASSLGGRQYNSPLHF.

The chain carries TRBV6-1 and TRBJ1-3; the D is unclear. CDR3 length: 20 residues. The V and J ends lost 1 base and 0 bases respectively, with 22 bases between them. Germline V gives CDR1 MNHNS, CDR2 SASEGT. CDR3 DNA sequence: TGTGCCAGCAGTGAAGAGGTGGAAAACAGAACCACCGTCTCTGGAAACACCATATATTTT. Its protein is CASSEEVENRTTVSGNTIYF.

The V and J genes are TRBV21-1 and TRBJ2-7; TRBD2 is taken as the D call from the table, unchecked against the DNA. TRBV21-1 is a listed pseudogene. The CDR3 runs 16 residues. CDR3 sequence: CASSKGYGGSSYEQYF. The DNA for the CDR3 is TGTGCCAGCAGCAAAGGGTACGGGGGAAGCTCCTACGAGCAGTACTTC.

The chain couples TRBV9 to TRBJ1-2; 7 bases are a match to TRBD1. Germline V gene sequence: CDR1 SGDLS, CDR2 YYNGEE. The junction had 4 bases not matched to a gene; V was cut back by 4 bases and J by 4 bases. The CDR3 sequence is 13 residues long. CDR3 protein: CASSIRGIYGYTF. CDR3 DNA sequence: TGTGCCAGCAGCATCAGGGGGATCTATGGCTACACCTTC.

This chain links TRBV5-1 with TRBJ2-3; a possible D gene is TRBD2 (6 bases). The length of the CDR3 is 15 residues. The germline V and J ends were trimmed by 5 bases and 4 bases, with 17 bases remaining between them. Germline V gene data show CDR1 as SGHRS and CDR2 as YFSETQ. CDR3 DNA sequence: TGCGCCAGCAGTTACGGGTCGGGGGACTCAGATACGCAGTATTTT. Protein product: CASSYGSGDSDTQYF.

This chain links TRBV10-3 with TRBJ2-3; 7 nucleotides match TRBD2. This CDR3 spans 16 amino acids. The V gene end was trimmed by 2 bases and the J gene end by 3 bases; junction bases not matched to a gene: 8. From germline, CDR1 is ENHRY and CDR2 SYGVKD. The CDR3 nucleotides read TGTGCCATCAGTGAGGGGGGGGTGGGGTCGACAGATACGCAGTATTTT. Its protein product is CAISEGGVGSTDTQYF.

The rearrangement joins TRBV6-5 to TRBJ1-1; D call uncertain. Looked up from germline, CDR1 is MNHEY and CDR2 is SVGAGI. Trimming took 7 bases from V and 6 from J, leaving 15 bases between them. The CDR3 consists of 13 residues. The CDR3 DNA reads as TGTGCCAGCAATTTCGTACAGCAGGCTGAAGCTTTCTTT. Protein product: CASNFVQQAEAFF.

CDR3 coding DNA: TGTGCCAGTAGTACTCCGACAGTGAACACTGAAGCTTTCTTT. This translates into CASSTPTVNTEAFF. The chain employs TRBV19 and TRBJ1-1; a possible D gene is TRBD1 (5 bases). Trimming took 4 bases from V and 0 from J, leaving 9 bases between them. Germline V gene sequence: CDR1 LNHDA, CDR2 SQIVND (reference sequence). The CDR3 has 14 amino acids.

The chain employs TRBV2 and TRBJ1-1, with D unclear. The CDR3 has 12 amino acids. The germline V and J ends were trimmed by 8 bases and 4 bases, with 11 bases remaining between them. Germline-derived CDR1 and CDR2 are SNHLY and FYNNEI. CDR3 nucleotides: TGTGCCAGCTCGACCCGAGGCACTGAAGCTTTCTTT. It codes for CASSTRGTEAFF.

The CDR3 DNA reads TGTGCCAGCAGACCGACCGGGACATTCAACTACAATCAGCCCCAGCATTTT. Translating it yields CASRPTGTFNYNQPQHF. The J gene is TRBJ1-5, the V gene TRBV27; tentative D call: TRBD1 (6 bases). Germline lookup yields CDR1 MNHEY and CDR2 SMNVEV (reference sequence). Trimming pared 6 bases from V and 3 bases from J, leaving 21 bases between. The CDR3 totals 17 residues.

The J gene is TRBJ1-2, the V gene TRBV28, with 8 positions matching TRBD1. The CDR3 is 12 amino acids. Per germline, CDR1 MDHEN and CDR2 SYDVKM. V dropped 6 bases and J dropped 7; count of bases not matched to a gene: 4. Here the CDR3 reads CASRGTGAGYTF. CDR3 DNA sequence: TGTGCCAGCAGGGGGACAGGCGCTGGCTACACCTTC.

About this clone: This same CDR3 is encoded by further DNA sequences in the sample. The V and J genes are TRBV2 and TRBJ2-5, with no clear D. The CDR3 has 13 amino acids. Trimming left V 5 bases short and J 2 bases short, with 9 bases between. In germline, CDR1 is SNHLY, CDR2 FYNNEI. The CDR3 region has the DNA TGTGCCAGCAGTCGCGACAATCAAGAGACCCAGTACTTC. It encodes CASSRDNQETQYF. The entire variable domain, with the rest obtained from reference TRBV2 and TRBJ2-5, is as follows: EPEVTQTPSHQVTQMGQEVILRCVPISNHLYFYWYRQILGQKVEFLVSFYNNEISEKSEIFDDQFSVERPDGSNFTLKIRSTKLEDSAMYFCASSRDNQETQYFGPGTRLLVL.

The chain recombines TRBV29-1 with TRBJ1-4; D gene uncertain. CDR1 and CDR2 from the germline V gene are SQVTM and ANQGSEA. This CDR3 region has 13 residues. Trimming stripped 4 bases from V and 5 bases from J, with 11 bases between. The CDR3 spells CSVALPLNEKLFF. DNA of the CDR3: TGCAGCGTTGCACTCCCGCTAAATGAAAAACTGTTTTTT.

The chain couples TRBV28 to TRBJ2-3; possible D gene TRBD2, 6 bases. Germline CDR1 is MDHEN and CDR2 is SYDVKM. CDR3 length: 13 amino acids. The V gene lost 8 bases and the J gene lost 7 bases, with 16 bases spanning the gap. CDR3 protein: CASGGLSLYTQYF. In DNA, the CDR3 is TGTGCCAGCGGGGGACTTAGCTTGTATACGCAGTATTTT.

The chain employs TRBV29-1 and TRBJ1-1; D possibly corresponds to TRBD1 (6 bases). Germline lookup yields CDR1 SQVTM and CDR2 ANQGSEA. Trimming stripped 6 bases from V and 1 base from J, with 9 bases between. This CDR3 has 12 amino acids. The CDR3 is CSVLRGNTEAFF. CDR3 DNA: TGCAGCGTCCTCAGGGGGAACACTGAAGCTTTCTTT.

The V gene is TRBV6-6, the J gene TRBJ1-1; D unresolved. Trimming removed 4 bases from V and 0 bases from J, with 12 bases in between. CDR3 size: 15 residues. Germline CDR1 and CDR2: MNHNY and SVGAGI (reference sequence). Written as DNA, the CDR3 is TGTGCCAGCAGTTCCGTCGGACTAATGAACACTGAAGCTTTCTTT. This gives the protein CASSSVGLMNTEAFF.

V is TRBV18 and J is TRBJ1-2, with 9 bases that match TRBD1. CDR1 is KGHSH and CDR2 is LQKENI in the germline V gene. CDR3 size: 14 residues. Losses at the gene ends were 3 bases for V and 5 bases for J; bases not matched to a gene: 4. CDR3 coding DNA: TGTGCCAGCTCACCGACGGGACAGGGATATGGCTACACCTTC. The encoded protein is CASSPTGQGYGYTF. The variable domain in full, with the rest retrieved from reference TRBV18 and TRBJ1-2, is NAGVMQNPRHLVRRRGQEARLRCSPMKGHSHVYWYRQLPEEGLKFMVYLQKENIIDESGMPKERFSAEFPKEGPSILRIQQVVRGDSAAYFCASSPTGQGYGYTFGSGTRLTVV.

This sequence joins TRBV29-1 and TRBJ1-1; D is possibly TRBD1 (5 bases). V was clipped by 5 bases and J by 4 bases, with 20 bases between them. The CDR3 contains 15 residues. From germline, CDR1 is SQVTM and CDR2 ANQGSEA. For the CDR3, the DNA is TGCAGCGTTAACCCCACGGGGGGTGTCGGCACTGAAGCTTTCTTT. Amino acids: CSVNPTGGVGTEAFF.

Notes on this clone: Other DNA sequences in this specimen translate into the identical CDR3. This chain uses TRBV29-1 with TRBJ2-1; 7 bases match TRBD2. V shed 7 bases and J 5 bases; nucleotides not matched to a gene: 8. The CDR3 extends over 13 amino acids. The germline V gene has CDR1 SQVTM and CDR2 ANQGSEA. The CDR3 DNA reads TGCAGCGCGTGTAGTGGGGGGGACAATGAGCAGTTCTTC. This encodes CSACSGGDNEQFF.

The chain couples TRBV5-1 to TRBJ2-5, with 8 bases matching TRBD1. J lost 3 bases, V lost 4 bases, and 2 bases had no gene match. In germline, CDR1 is SGHRS, CDR2 YFSETQ. The length of the CDR3 is 13 residues. CDR3 nucleotide sequence: TGCGCCAGCAGCGCGACAGGGGAAGAGACCCAGTACTTC. This codes for CASSATGEETQYF.

This chain connects TRBV2 to TRBJ2-6; 7 bases are a match to TRBD1. CDR3 length: 15 residues. The junction had 6 bases not matched to a gene; V was cut back by 6 bases and J by 4 bases. Per the germline V gene, CDR1 is SNHLY and CDR2 is FYNNEI. The CDR3 reads CASRDRQSGANVLTF. In DNA, the CDR3 is TGTGCCAGCAGGGACAGGCAGTCCGGGGCCAACGTCCTGACTTTC. Using reference TRBV2 and TRBJ2-6 for the parts outside the CDR3, the full variable domain is EPEVTQTPSHQVTQMGQEVILRCVPISNHLYFYWYRQILGQKVEFLVSFYNNEISEKSEIFDDQFSVERPDGSNFTLKIRSTKLEDSAMYFCASRDRQSGANVLTFGAGSRLTVL.

V is TRBV6-5 and J is TRBJ1-1; TRBD1 is a possible D gene (6 bases). Germline V CDR1 and CDR2: MNHEY, SVGAGI. This CDR3 is 15 amino acids long. Trimming shortened V by 2 bases and J by 1 base, and 11 bases separated the two germline ends. CDR3 coding DNA: TGTGCCAGCAGTTACACAAGACAGGCGAACACTGAAGCTTTCTTT. This gives the protein CASSYTRQANTEAFF.

The rearrangement links TRBV5-1 to TRBJ2-7, with D possibly TRBD2 on 5 matching bases. Germline assignment: CDR1 SGHRS and CDR2 YFSETQ. V shed 3 bases and J shed 11 bases, with 15 bases lying between them. The CDR3 totals 12 residues. The CDR3, as DNA: TGCGCCAGCAGCTGGAAGGACGGGGAAAAGTACTTC. Its translation is CASSWKDGEKYF.